This T cell receptor beta chain comes out of a study of control samples from healthy donors and cancer patients. The CDR3 is made up of 13 amino acids. The V end lost 0 bases, the J end lost 5 bases, and 5 bases lay between the germline ends. The germline CDR1 and CDR2 sequences are ENHRY and SYGVKD. Repertoires were generated with immunoSEQ multiplex PCR, while TCRdb's copy carries only in-frame clones and drops some. The sample lists 35,000 to 55,000 clones, around 75% occurring once. In this sample, this clone turned up a few times. The sequence was collected from a male donor with melanoma. Sequencing input: formalin-fixed, paraffin-embedded tissue. This chain joins TRBV10-3 and TRBJ1-5; D is undetermined. CDR3 DNA: TGTGCCATCAGTGAGTCCCAGCATCAGCCCCAGCATTTT. Encoded protein: CAISESQHQPQHF.